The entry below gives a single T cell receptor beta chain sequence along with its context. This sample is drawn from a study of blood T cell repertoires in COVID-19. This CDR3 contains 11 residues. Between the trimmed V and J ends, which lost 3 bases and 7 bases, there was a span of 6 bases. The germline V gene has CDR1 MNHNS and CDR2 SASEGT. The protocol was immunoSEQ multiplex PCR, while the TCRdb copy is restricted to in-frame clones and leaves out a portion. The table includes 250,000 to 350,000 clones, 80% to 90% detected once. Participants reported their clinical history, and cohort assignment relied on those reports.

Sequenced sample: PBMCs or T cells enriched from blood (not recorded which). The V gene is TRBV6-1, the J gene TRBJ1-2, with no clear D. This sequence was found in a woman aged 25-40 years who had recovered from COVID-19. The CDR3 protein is CASSDVSGYTF. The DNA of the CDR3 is TGTGCCAGCAGTGATGTCAGTGGCTACACCTTC.